The 29 T cell receptor beta chains reported below all come from one sample, sequenced in a study of technical replicates of blood from several donors. Method: immunoSEQ multiplex PCR; TCRdb's copy keeps in-frame clones and lacks some. The table lists more than 75,000 clones, 96% of them singletons, with 0.3% to 0.45% in the top ten. The sample consisted of T cells isolated from PBMCs. The receptors derive from a human donor in good health.

The rearrangement joins TRBV4-1 to TRBJ2-1; possible D gene TRBD2, 6 bases. Germline CDR1 and CDR2: MGHRA and YSYEKL. Deletions cut 2 bases from V and 6 bases from J, with 14 bases between. This CDR3 is 15 amino acids long. The chain's CDR3 is CASSQRTGAFNEQFF. The CDR3 DNA is TGCGCCAGCAGCCAAAGGACGGGAGCGTTCAATGAGCAGTTCTTC.

The rearrangement joins TRBV28 to TRBJ1-2; TRBD1 matches 7 bases. Germline CDR1 reads MDHEN; CDR2 reads SYDVKM. The V and J ends lost 2 bases and 1 base, in that order; junction bases with no gene match: 4. The CDR3 contains 15 residues. As DNA, the CDR3 is TGTGCCAGCAGTTTAAGACAGGGCCTTAACTATGGCTACACCTTC. This translates into CASSLRQGLNYGYTF.

The chain couples TRBV10-3 to TRBJ2-1, with 12 bases matching TRBD2. V dropped 5 bases and J dropped 7; count of bases not matched to a gene: 6. The CDR3 length is 15 residues. Germline values: CDR1 ENHRY, CDR2 SYGVKD. In DNA form, the CDR3 reads TGTGCCATCAGTCGAGTTGGGACTAGCGGGAATGAGCAGTTCTTC. This codes for CAISRVGTSGNEQFF.

The chain has TRBV10-3 and TRBJ1-5; tentatively, D is TRBD1 (5 bases). Germline values: CDR1 ENHRY, CDR2 SYGVKD. This CDR3 comprises 14 residues. Trimming took 8 bases from V and 1 from J, leaving 12 bases between them. This CDR3 is CAIGGTGSNQPQHF. The CDR3 region has the DNA TGTGCCATCGGGGGGACTGGCAGCAATCAGCCCCAGCATTTT.

V usage is TRBV5-4 and J usage is TRBJ2-3; TRBD2 matches at 7 bases. The CDR3 is made up of 15 amino acids. V trimming: 0 bases; J trimming: 7 bases; junction bases outside the gene matches: 8. CDR1 SGHNT and CDR2 YYREEE come from the germline V gene (reference sequence). CDR3 DNA: TGTGCCAGCAGCTTGGAAGCGGGGAGGGGATATACGCAGTATTTT. It translates to CASSLEAGRGYTQYF. The full variable domain, with the rest looked up from reference TRBV5-4 and TRBJ2-3, is ETGVTQSPTHLIKTRGQQVTLRCSSQSGHNTVSWYQQALGQGPQFIFQYYREEENGRGNFPPRFSGLQFPNYSSELNVNALELDDSALYLCASSLEAGRGYTQYFGPGTRLTVL.

The CDR3 protein is CASSQEMIQRPLLFIETQYF. The CDR3 region has the DNA TGTGCCAGCAGCCAAGAAATGATCCAGCGGCCCTTGTTATTTATCGAGACCCAGTACTTC. V is TRBV4-2 and J is TRBJ2-5; D might be TRBD2 (5 bases). CDR1 is LGHNA, CDR2 YNFKEQ, per germline. Between the trimmed V and J ends, which lost 0 bases and 5 bases, there was a span of 28 bases. The CDR3 runs 20 residues.

The chain joins TRBV4-1 to TRBJ1-3, with TRBD1 as a possible D gene (6 bases). Germline V gene data show CDR1 as MGHRA and CDR2 as YSYEKL. Trimming removed 2 bases at V and 0 bases at J, with 8 bases between. This CDR3 is 15 amino acids long. The CDR3 spells CASSQRGSSGNTIYF. CDR3 in DNA: TGCGCCAGCAGCCAAAGGGGGTCCTCTGGAAACACCATATATTTT.

The V call is TRBV10-1, the J call TRBJ1-1; 7 bases are shared with TRBD1. Trimming took 2 bases from V and 6 from J; bases not matched to a gene: 6. Looked up from germline, CDR1 is WNHNN and CDR2 is SYGVQD (reference sequence). The CDR3 covers 14 residues. CDR3 DNA: TGCGCCAGCAGTGAGAATTACAGGGGTTCTGAAGCTTTCTTT. Protein product: CASSENYRGSEAFF.

This chain links TRBV30 with TRBJ2-3; D is uncertain. The germline V and J ends were trimmed by 4 bases and 3 bases, with 11 bases remaining between them. The germline CDR1 and CDR2 sequences are GTSNPN and SVGIG (reference sequence). The CDR3 is 13 residues long. CDR3 residues: CAWNPYFTDTQYF. As DNA, the CDR3 is TGTGCCTGGAACCCCTATTTTACAGATACGCAGTATTTT.

The chain employs TRBV14 and TRBJ1-2; D not resolved. Germline V CDR1 and CDR2: SGHDN, FVKESK. This CDR3 region has 13 residues. The V end lost 3 bases, the J end lost 7 bases, and 12 bases lay between the germline ends. In DNA, the CDR3 is TGTGCCAGCAGCCAGGCCCCGGGAGGTGGCTACACCTTC. It yields the protein CASSQAPGGGYTF.

The V call is TRBV10-3, the J call TRBJ1-4, with a weak D call TRBD1 (5 bases). Germline V gene sequence: CDR1 ENHRY, CDR2 SYGVKD. The V and J ends lost 8 bases and 4 bases respectively, with 14 bases between them. This CDR3 has 14 amino acids. DNA for the CDR3: TGTGCCATCGGGGGGGACGGCCGTAATGAAAAACTGTTTTTT. It codes for CAIGGDGRNEKLFF.

The chain joins TRBV5-1 to TRBJ2-7; TRBD2 matches 8 bases. Germline trimming cut 4 bases from V and 3 bases from J; bases unmatched to any gene: 6. The CDR3 spans 14 residues. Germline loops: CDR1 SGHRS, CDR2 YFSETQ. CDR3 in amino acids: CASSTGLVSYEQYF. CDR3 coding DNA: TGCGCCAGCAGCACGGGACTAGTTAGCTACGAGCAGTACTTC.

The chain combines TRBV7-3 with TRBJ1-1, with D hard to call. The germline V and J ends were trimmed by 2 bases and 1 base, with 5 bases remaining between them. CDR3 length: 13 amino acids. Germline V gene data show CDR1 as SGHTA and CDR2 as FQGTGA. The CDR3 sequence is CASSLSGNTEAFF. The CDR3 DNA is TGTGCCAGCAGCTTATCAGGGAACACTGAAGCTTTCTTT.

The chain couples TRBV6-5 to TRBJ2-3; D is undetermined. Germline CDR1 is MNHEY and CDR2 is SVGAGI. The V and J ends lost 2 bases and 4 bases respectively, with 4 bases between them. The CDR3 has 12 amino acids. CDR3 nucleotides: TGTGCCAGCAGTTACGGGCCAGATACGCAGTATTTT. It yields the protein CASSYGPDTQYF.

The chain employs TRBV10-2 and TRBJ2-7, with D possibly TRBD2 on 5 matching bases. This CDR3 is built from 10 residues. Trimming took 9 bases from V and 7 from J, leaving 10 bases between them. Germline loops: CDR1 WSHSY, CDR2 SAAADI. The CDR3 sequence: CARDLGEQYF. In nucleotides, the CDR3 is TGCGCCAGGGACTTGGGGGAGCAGTACTTC.

This chain joins TRBV4-3 and TRBJ2-2; the match to TRBD2 covers 13 bases. The CDR3 consists of 21 residues. Per germline, CDR1 LGHNA and CDR2 YSLEER. V lost 1 base and J lost 4; bases outside the gene matches: 15. The CDR3: CASSQVLGGLAGSGITGELFF. CDR3 nucleotides: TGCGCCAGCAGCCAAGTACTCGGGGGACTAGCGGGGTCGGGGATCACCGGGGAGCTGTTTTTT.

This chain uses TRBV5-4 with TRBJ2-7; 7 bases are shared with TRBD2. The CDR3 covers 15 residues. CDR1 is SGHNT and CDR2 is YYREEE in the germline V gene (reference sequence). V lost 1 base, J lost 5 bases, and 9 bases stayed unmatched. This CDR3 is CASSLSLGTNNEQYF. Written as DNA, the CDR3 is TGTGCCAGCAGCTTGTCGCTTGGGACTAATAACGAGCAGTACTTC.

The rearrangement links TRBV5-4 to TRBJ1-3; 8 nucleotides line up with TRBD1. V dropped 0 bases and J dropped 0; count of bases not matched to a gene: 8. The CDR3 is 18 amino acids. CDR1 and CDR2 (germline): SGHNT, YYREEE (reference sequence). The CDR3 coding sequence is TGTGCCAGCAGCTTGGGGCCCCTAACAGGGGGCTCTGGAAACACCATATATTTT. Translated, it gives CASSLGPLTGGSGNTIYF.

The V call is TRBV4-1, the J call TRBJ1-2; 9 nucleotides agree with TRBD1. Trimming took 4 bases from V and 2 from J; bases not matched to a gene: 5. From germline, CDR1 is MGHRA and CDR2 YSYEKL. This CDR3 has 15 amino acids. The CDR3 sequence is CASSPGQGWNYGYTF. In nucleotides, the CDR3 is TGCGCCAGCAGCCCAGGACAGGGGTGGAACTATGGCTACACCTTC.

This chain connects TRBV28 to TRBJ1-1; TRBD1 matches at 8 bases. The CDR3 is 14 residues long. Germline trimming cut 5 bases from V and 5 bases from J; bases unmatched to any gene: 7. Germline CDR1 MDHEN, CDR2 SYDVKM. This CDR3 is CASSIKTGDTEAFF. DNA of the CDR3: TGTGCCAGCAGTATAAAGACAGGGGATACTGAAGCTTTCTTT.

The chain recombines TRBV9 with TRBJ2-7, with 8 bases fitting TRBD1. CDR3 length: 14 amino acids. CDR1 and CDR2 from the germline V gene are SGDLS and YYNGEE. V lost 3 bases and J lost 2; bases outside the gene matches: 4. The CDR3: CASSGGQGTYEQYF. The CDR3 DNA sequence: TGTGCCAGCAGCGGCGGACAGGGTACCTACGAGCAGTACTTC.

The chain links TRBV28 to TRBJ1-5; D remains ambiguous. Trimming removed 4 bases at V and 12 bases at J, with 10 bases between. The length of the CDR3 is 11 residues. Germline loops: CDR1 MDHEN, CDR2 SYDVKM. CDR3 coding DNA: TGTGCCAGCAGTTCTACAGTCGACCAGCATTTT. Translating gives CASSSTVDQHF.

The chain joins TRBV7-9 to TRBJ2-1, with D possibly TRBD1 on 6 matching bases. The CDR3 is 14 residues long. Germline assignment: CDR1 SEHNR and CDR2 FQNEAQ (reference sequence). Trimming took off 0 bases at V and 6 bases at J, with 9 bases between the two ends. For the CDR3, the DNA is TGTGCCAGCAGCTTAGCGCACAGGGCCAATGAGCAGTTCTTC. This gives the protein CASSLAHRANEQFF.

About this clone itself: Compared with germline, one end of the junction differs, possibly owing to a read error. The chain employs TRBV5-1 and TRBJ1-1; TRBD1 is a possible D gene (6 bases). CDR3 length: 14 residues. In germline, CDR1 is SGHRS, CDR2 YFSETQ. CDR3 sequence (DNA): TGCGCCAGCAGATTGGACAGCGGGAACACTGAAGCTTTCTTT. Protein: CASRLDSGNTEAFF.

The chain couples TRBV30 to TRBJ2-7; no clear D. Trimming cost V 3 bases and J 5 bases, with 11 bases left between them. CDR1 is GTSNPN, CDR2 SVGIG, per germline (reference sequence). The CDR3 runs to 12 residues. The DNA of the CDR3 is TGTGCCTGGAGATCTAGATTCAACGAGCAGTACTTC. This translates into CAWRSRFNEQYF.

The CDR3 spells CASSQVRGGGYGYTF. Written as DNA, the CDR3 is TGCGCCAGCAGCCAAGTCCGCGGTGGCGGGTATGGCTACACCTTC. J is TRBJ1-2 and V is TRBV4-3, with unresolved D. V was shortened by 1 base and J by 5 bases, with 14 bases between the two germline ends. CDR1 is LGHNA and CDR2 is YSLEER in the germline V gene. The CDR3 totals 15 residues.

This rearrangement joins TRBV19 to TRBJ2-7; TRBD2 matches at 10 bases. CDR1 and CDR2 from the germline V gene are LNHDA and SQIVND (reference sequence). This CDR3 has 15 residues. The trim removed 4 bases at V and 1 base at J, leaving 4 bases unmatched. CDR3 in DNA: TGTGCCAGTAGTACGGGACTAGCGTTTTCCTACGAGCAGTACTTC. Amino acid sequence: CASSTGLAFSYEQYF.

The chain joins TRBV28 to TRBJ1-1; D unresolved. This CDR3 has 13 amino acids. V lost 2 bases, J lost 5 bases, and 9 bases lay in between. Looked up from germline, CDR1 is MDHEN and CDR2 is SYDVKM. The CDR3 DNA follows: TGTGCCAGCAGTTTACCCCAGAAAACTGAAGCTTTCTTT. Its protein is CASSLPQKTEAFF. Complete variable domain (other parts from reference TRBV28 and TRBJ1-1): DVKVTQSSRYLVKRTGEKVFLECVQDMDHENMFWYRQDPGLGLRLIYFSYDVKMKEKGDIPEGYSVSREKKERFSLILESASTNQTSMYLCASSLPQKTEAFFGQGTRLTVV.

J is TRBJ2-1 and V is TRBV10-1, with 8 bases identical to TRBD2. Germline CDR1 is WNHNN and CDR2 is SYGVQD (reference sequence). The CDR3 extends over 15 amino acids. The V and J ends lost 4 bases and 2 bases, in that order; junction bases with no gene match: 4. The CDR3 bases are TGCGCCAGCAGTGCTTGGCGGGAGGCCTACAATGAGCAGTTCTTC. Residues: CASSAWREAYNEQFF.